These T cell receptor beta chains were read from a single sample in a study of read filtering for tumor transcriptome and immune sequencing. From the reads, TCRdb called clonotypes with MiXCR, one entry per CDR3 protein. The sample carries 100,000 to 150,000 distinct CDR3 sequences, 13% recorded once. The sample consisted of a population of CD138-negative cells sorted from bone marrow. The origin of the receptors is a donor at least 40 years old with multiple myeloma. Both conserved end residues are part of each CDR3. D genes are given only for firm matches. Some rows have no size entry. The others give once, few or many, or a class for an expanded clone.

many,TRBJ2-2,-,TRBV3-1,TGTGCCAGCAGCCAAGCGGGGGCGGAGGACACCGGGGAGCTGTTTTTT,CASSQAGAEDTGELFF
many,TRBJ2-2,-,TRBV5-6,TGTGCCAGCAGCCCCCAGAGGGACACCGGGGAGCTGTTTTTT,CASSPQRDTGELFF
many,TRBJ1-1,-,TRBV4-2,TGTGCCAGCAGCGTAGGCGCCTTGGCGGGGACTGAAGCTTTCTTT,CASSVGALAGTEAFF
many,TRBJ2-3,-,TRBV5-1,TGCGCCAGCAGCTTGGCTTTTCGGGGAGTCACAGATACGCAGTATTTT,CASSLAFRGVTDTQYF
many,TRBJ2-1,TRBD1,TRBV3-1,TGTGCCAGCAGCCAATGGCAGGGGGCTAACAATGAGCAGTTCTTC,CASSQWQGANNEQFF
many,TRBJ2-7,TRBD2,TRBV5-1,TGCGCCAGCAGCGAAACTAGCGGGAGTTATTACGAGCAGTACTTC,CASSETSGSYYEQYF
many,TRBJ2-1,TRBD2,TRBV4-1,TGCGCCAGCAGCCAAGGACGGGCTAGCGGGAAACACAATGAGCAGTTCTTC,CASSQGRASGKHNEQFF
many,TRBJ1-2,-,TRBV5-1,TGCGCCAGCAGCACCCAGATGGGACCGGACCAAACCGTCTTC,CASSTQMGPDQTVF
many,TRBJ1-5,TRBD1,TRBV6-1,TGTGCCAGCAGTGAATGGGCAGGGGGACAGCCCCAGCATTTT,CASSEWAGGQPQHF
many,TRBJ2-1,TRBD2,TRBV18,TGTGCCAGCTCACCCAGAGGGACTAATACCGATGAGCAGTTCTTC,CASSPRGTNTDEQFF
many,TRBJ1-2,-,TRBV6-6,TGTGCCAGCAGGCAGAACTATGGCTACACCTTC,CASRQNYGYTF
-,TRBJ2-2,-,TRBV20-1,TGCAGTGCTAGAGATTCTAAGGCACAGGCAGGGACCGGGGAGCTGTTTTTT,CSARDSKAQAGTGELFF
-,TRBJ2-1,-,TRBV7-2,TGTGCCAGCAAGAAGGAAAGCTGCCACAATGAGCAGTTCTTC,CASKKESCHNEQFF
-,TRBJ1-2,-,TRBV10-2,TGCGCCAGCAGTGACAGGGTGCCTAACTATGGCTACACCTTC,CASSDRVPNYGYTF
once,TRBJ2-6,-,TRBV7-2,TGTGCCAGCAGCCCAATGGGGGTTGGGGCCAACGTCCTGACTTTC,CASSPMGVGANVLTF
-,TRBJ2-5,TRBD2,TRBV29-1,TGCAGCGTAGTTGGAGCGGGGAAAGAGGCCCAGTACTTC,CSVVGAGKEAQYF
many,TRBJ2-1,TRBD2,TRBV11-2,TGTGCCAGCAGCAACGGGGCGGGGGGGTATATCGATGAGCAGTTCTTC,CASSNGAGGYIDEQFF
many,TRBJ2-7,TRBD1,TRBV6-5,TGTGCCAGCAGTTTGGGGACAGGGAAGGGCGAGCAGTACTTC,CASSLGTGKGEQYF
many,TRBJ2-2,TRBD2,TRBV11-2,TGTGCCAGCAGCTTTGGGACTAGCGGAACCGGGGAGCTGTTTTTT,CASSFGTSGTGELFF